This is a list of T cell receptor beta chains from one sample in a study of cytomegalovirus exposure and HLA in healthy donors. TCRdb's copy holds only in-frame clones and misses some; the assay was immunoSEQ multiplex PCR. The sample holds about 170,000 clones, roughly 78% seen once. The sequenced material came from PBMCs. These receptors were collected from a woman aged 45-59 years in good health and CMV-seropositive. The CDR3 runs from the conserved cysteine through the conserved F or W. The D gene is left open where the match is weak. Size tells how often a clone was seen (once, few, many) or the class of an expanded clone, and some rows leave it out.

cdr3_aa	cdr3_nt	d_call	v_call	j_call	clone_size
CASKRGPQNTGELFF	TGTGCCAGTAAGAGAGGGCCACAGAACACCGGGGAGCTGTTTTTT	.	TRBV19	TRBJ2-2	.
CASSLLAVNNEQFF	TGTGCCAGCAGCTTACTAGCGGTAAACAATGAGCAGTTCTTC	TRBD2	TRBV7-9	TRBJ2-1	.
CASSQARTGENLGYTF	TGCGCCAGCAGCCAAGCCCGGACAGGGGAAAATTTAGGCTACACCTTC	TRBD1	TRBV4-1	TRBJ1-2	.
CASSIGVYSNQPQHF	TGTGCCAGTAGTATCGGAGTGTATAGCAATCAGCCCCAGCATTTT	.	TRBV19	TRBJ1-5	.
CASSDTGGSGEKLFF	TGTGCCAGCAGCGATACAGGGGGCTCAGGTGAAAAACTGTTTTTT	TRBD1	TRBV9	TRBJ1-4	.
CASSYLGDRAYEQYF	TGTGCCAGCAGTTACTTAGGGGACAGGGCCTACGAGCAGTACTTC	TRBD1	TRBV6-5	TRBJ2-7	.
CASSHQECGYNYGYTF	TGCGCCAGCAGTCATCAGGAGTGCGGGTACAACTATGGCTACACCTTC	.	TRBV23-1	TRBJ1-2	.
CASFPANEGAQYF	TGTGCCAGCTTTCCGGCCAACGAGGGCGCCCAGTACTTC	.	TRBV7-2	TRBJ2-5	.
CASTYGGNTEAFF	TGTGCCAGCACCTACGGGGGAAACACTGAAGCTTTCTTT	.	TRBV5-6	TRBJ1-1	.
CASSFPGGGSYEQYF	TGTGCCAGCAGTTTCCCCGGCGGTGGGTCCTACGAGCAGTACTTC	.	TRBV28	TRBJ2-7	.
CASSLQPGDGYTF	TGTGCCAGCAGCTTACAGCCAGGGGATGGCTACACCTTC	.	TRBV7-8	TRBJ1-2	.
CGDYYGYTF	TGCGGTGACTACTATGGCTACACCTTC	.	TRBV20-1	TRBJ1-2	.
CASSEVGLLGYTF	TGTGCCAGCAGTGAAGTTGGGCTGCTTGGCTACACCTTC	.	TRBV6-1	TRBJ1-2	.
CASTRRGGYTF	TGTGCCAGCACCCGACGGGGTGGCTACACCTTC	.	TRBV28	TRBJ1-2	.
CASREGTSGSYEQYF	TGTGCCAGCAGAGAGGGGACTAGCGGGAGCTACGAGCAGTACTTC	TRBD2	TRBV2	TRBJ2-7	.
CASSEVWRPANTGELFF	TGTGCCAGCAGTGAAGTGTGGAGACCAGCGAACACCGGGGAGCTGTTTTTT	.	TRBV6-1	TRBJ2-2	.
CASSIAQVNTEAFF	TGTGCCAGTAGTATCGCGCAGGTGAACACTGAAGCTTTCTTT	.	TRBV19	TRBJ1-1	.
CASSDYGTNSYEQYF	TGTGCCAGCAGTGATTACGGGACAAACTCCTACGAGCAGTACTTC	.	TRBV6-1	TRBJ2-7	.
CASSPYSGTDYGYTF	TGTGCCAGCAGCCCTTATTCCGGGACAGACTATGGCTACACCTTC	TRBD1	TRBV11-2	TRBJ1-2	.
CASSPGTGGETQYF	TGTGCCAGCTCACCAGGGACAGGGGGAGAGACCCAGTACTTC	TRBD1	TRBV18	TRBJ2-5	.
CASSPDRVPDTQYF	TGTGCCAGCAGCCCGGACAGGGTGCCAGATACGCAGTATTTT	TRBD1	TRBV11-2	TRBJ2-3	.
CASSPGTGGYEQYF	TGTGCCAGCAGTCCAGGCACAGGGGGCTACGAGCAGTACTTC	TRBD1	TRBV27	TRBJ2-7	.
CAWSTYRGRQETQYF	TGTGCCTGGAGTACCTACAGGGGGCGCCAAGAGACCCAGTACTTC	TRBD1	TRBV30	TRBJ2-5	.
CASSLGGGVRDTIYF	TGTGCCAGCAGTTTAGGAGGGGGGGTTCGGGACACCATATATTTT	.	TRBV28	TRBJ1-3	.
CASSLEPVTGGETQYF	TGCGCCAGCAGCTTGGAGCCGGTAACGGGGGGAGAGACCCAGTACTTC	TRBD2	TRBV5-1	TRBJ2-5	.
CASSLALAGTYNEQFF	TGTGCCAGCAGCTTAGCCCTAGCGGGTACCTACAATGAGCAGTTCTTC	TRBD2	TRBV7-9	TRBJ2-1	.
CASSKRERDTGELFF	TGTGCCAGCAGCAAAAGGGAGCGGGACACCGGGGAGCTGTTTTTT	.	TRBV21-1	TRBJ2-2	.
CASSPQAYTEAFF	TGTGCCAGCAGCCCGCAAGCCTACACTGAAGCTTTCTTT	.	TRBV14	TRBJ1-1	.
CASSLVLGTGGKTGELFF	TGTGCCAGCAGTTTGGTTCTCGGGACAGGGGGCAAAACCGGGGAGCTGTTTTTT	TRBD1	TRBV27	TRBJ2-2	.
CASKGVLNSPLHF	TGTGCCAGTAAAGGGGTCCTTAATTCACCCCTCCACTTT	.	TRBV19	TRBJ1-6	.
CASSMDRNSGNTIYF	TGTGCCAGTAGTATGGACAGAAACTCTGGAAACACCATATATTTT	.	TRBV19	TRBJ1-3	.
CASSFQMNTEAFF	TGTGCCAGCAGCTTTCAGATGAACACTGAAGCTTTCTTT	.	TRBV11-3	TRBJ1-1	few
CASRQGPNEKLFF	TGTGCCTCACGACAGGGGCCGAATGAAAAACTGTTTTTT	TRBD1	TRBV30	TRBJ1-4	.
CASTLVGGELNYGYTF	TGTGCCAGCACCCTAGTGGGGGGGGAGTTAAACTATGGCTACACCTTC	.	TRBV7-6	TRBJ1-2	.
CMGGRREKLFF	TGTATGGGGGGGAGAAGGGAAAAACTGTTTTTT	.	TRBV30	TRBJ1-4	.
CASSLWGARLAGVSYEQYF	TGTGCCAGCAGCTTGTGGGGTGCCCGGCTAGCGGGAGTTTCGTACGAGCAGTACTTC	TRBD2	TRBV5-4	TRBJ2-7	.
CASRTDSISGNTIYF	TGTGCCAGCAGAACCGACAGTATCTCTGGAAACACCATATATTTT	.	TRBV6-5	TRBJ1-3	.
CASSTGAGANVLTF	TGTGCCAGCAGTACAGGGGCTGGGGCCAACGTCCTGACTTTC	TRBD1	TRBV28	TRBJ2-6	once